This TCR beta chain was captured by sequencing in a study of shared clonotypes between healthy human individuals. Study observations and caveats: The study generally estimated greater richness for naive than memory subsets. For sorted subsets, rarefaction showed incomplete sequencing despite large depth.

To note about this clone: Its antigen is unidentified.

Germline V gives CDR1 LGHNA, CDR2 YSLEER. The CDR3 contains 13 residues. Trimming took 5 bases from V and 7 from J; bases not matched to a gene: 6. Using immunoSEQ multiplex PCR, the repertoire was profiled, and TCRdb retains in-frame clones only, with some absent. The table includes 85,000 to 100,000 clones, about 70% detected once. V and J are TRBV4-3 and TRBJ1-1, with TRBD1 matching over 8 bases. Specimen: memory CD8+ T cells sorted from blood. Described subset: CD45RO+ cells pooled with CCR7-negative TemRA cells. The source is a man between 25 and 39 years old in good health. For the CDR3, the DNA is TGCGCCAGCAGCTTAGGACAGGGTCATGAAGCTTTCTTT. As protein: CASSLGQGHEAFF.